The 28 T cell receptor beta chains presented below share a single source sample, sequenced in a study of shared clonotypes between healthy human individuals (TCRdb year 2020). Library preparation was by the immunoSEQ multiplex PCR assay. The immuneACCESS repertoire file appears here via TCRdb, limited to in-frame rearrangements. These files lack a portion of the clones; in checked studies, under half of the deficit traces to unresolved V genes, and the cause of the others is not known. The sample table records roughly 1,800,000 clones; approximately 94% of these occur just once. The top ten hold around 1.2% of the sample. For the CD8 naive samples, CD45RO-negative cells were positively selected for CCR7, yielding a CD45RA+CCR7+ population from which TemRA cells were excluded. Sequencing was done on a sample of naive CD8+ T cells sorted from blood. The sample's cell subset or site, from its label and the paper: CD45RA+CCR7+. Source of these receptors: a man aged 18 to 29 in good health.

The chain links TRBV5-1 to TRBJ2-1; TRBD2 matches at 7 bases. The CDR3 runs to 12 residues. The ends lost 0 bases at V and 15 bases at J; junction bases unmatched: 6. CDR1 and CDR2 from the germline V gene are SGHRS and YFSETQ. DNA of the CDR3: TGCGCCAGCAGCTTGGATGGGGGGGAATGGTTCTTC. It codes for CASSLDGGEWFF.

The V call is TRBV6-1, the J call TRBJ2-7; 7 nucleotides match TRBD1. Germline V CDR1 and CDR2: MNHNS, SASEGT. The V segment lost 4 bases and the J segment 5 bases; nucleotides outside the gene matches: 14. This CDR3 has 16 residues. The CDR3 coding sequence is TGTGCCAGCAGTGGACCTCCGACAGGGATGTGGGACGAGCAGTACTTC. It codes for CASSGPPTGMWDEQYF.

The chain carries TRBV9 and TRBJ2-2, with D unclear. Germline V gives CDR1 SGDLS, CDR2 YYNGEE. V was pared by 5 bases and J by 0 bases, with 17 bases between. This CDR3 has 17 amino acids. The CDR3 reads CASRAIFEDPNTGELFF. For the CDR3, the DNA is TGTGCCAGCAGGGCTATCTTTGAGGACCCGAACACCGGGGAGCTGTTTTTT.

The rearrangement links TRBV27 to TRBJ2-7; D may be TRBD2 (6 bases). The CDR3 sequence is 14 residues long. Trimming removed 4 bases from V and 3 bases from J, with 13 bases in between. Per germline, CDR1 MNHEY and CDR2 SMNVEV (reference sequence). The CDR3 coding sequence is TGTGCCAGCAGTTCGGATCCGGGACTCTACGAGCAGTACTTC. This translates into CASSSDPGLYEQYF.

This clone has only one observation. The gene calls are TRBV9 and TRBJ2-1; 7 bases agree with TRBD2. The V gene's germline CDR1 is SGDLS and CDR2 YYNGEE. Trimming cost V 0 bases and J 6 bases; bases outside gene matches: 3. The CDR3 extends over 14 amino acids. This CDR3 reads CASSVGGTTNEQFF. DNA for the CDR3: TGTGCCAGCAGCGTAGGGGGGACTACCAATGAGCAGTTCTTC.

V gene TRBV5-6 combines with J gene TRBJ1-1, with a weak D call TRBD1 (5 bases). Germline assignment: CDR1 SGHDT and CDR2 YYEEEE. Trimming cost V 7 bases and J 0 bases, with 13 bases left between them. This CDR3 region has 14 residues. Here the CDR3 DNA reads TGTGCCAGCGATTTGGGGCAAATGAACACTGAAGCTTTCTTT. This gives the protein CASDLGQMNTEAFF.

V gene TRBV5-1 combines with J gene TRBJ2-3; 8 positions match TRBD1. This CDR3 contains 15 residues. The trim removed 2 bases at V and 6 bases at J, leaving 8 bases unmatched. The germline V gene encodes CDR1 SGHRS and CDR2 YFSETQ. This chain's CDR3 is CASSLQDRVVDTQYF. CDR3 bases: TGCGCCAGCAGCTTACAGGACAGGGTAGTGGATACGCAGTATTTT.

The gene calls are TRBV28 and TRBJ2-7; 8 nucleotides align to TRBD1. Germline V lookup: CDR1 MDHEN, CDR2 SYDVKM. V shed 5 bases, J shed 5 bases, and the junction held 11 bases outside the gene matches. This CDR3 is 15 amino acids long. CDR3 nucleotide sequence: TGTGCCAGCAGTCCAGGACAGGGAAGAGCCCACGAGCAGTACTTC. It specifies CASSPGQGRAHEQYF.

The chain employs TRBV7-3 and TRBJ2-3, with 11 bases aligning to TRBD2. Trimming took 5 bases from V and 1 from J; bases not matched to a gene: 8. The CDR3 has 17 amino acids. Germline V CDR1 and CDR2: SGHTA, FQGTGA. CDR3 DNA: TGTGCCAGCAGCCCGAAGGAGACTAGCGGGGGCACAGATACGCAGTATTTT. Protein sequence: CASSPKETSGGTDTQYF.

The V gene is TRBV6-5, the J gene TRBJ2-1, with D tentatively TRBD2 (6 bases). V was clipped by 2 bases and J by 2 bases, with 13 bases between them. This CDR3 region has 16 residues. The germline gives CDR1 MNHEY, CDR2 SVGAGI. In DNA form, the CDR3 reads TGTGCCAGCAGTTACCGCCCTGGCGGGGCCTACAATGAGCAGTTCTTC. This gives the protein CASSYRPGGAYNEQFF.

J is TRBJ2-7 and V is TRBV28; 8 bases match TRBD1. Germline CDR1 is MDHEN and CDR2 is SYDVKM. After removal of 6 bases from V and 3 bases from J, the junction contained 13 bases not matched to a gene. This CDR3 comprises 16 residues. As DNA, the CDR3 is TGTGCCAGCAGCCCCTCAGGGGGCGGCCCCTTCTACGAGCAGTACTTC. Protein product: CASSPSGGGPFYEQYF.

The gene calls are TRBV6-1 and TRBJ2-7; 8 bases map to TRBD1. After removal of 1 base from V and 3 bases from J, the junction contained 2 bases not matched to a gene. The CDR3 covers 14 residues. Germline CDR1 MNHNS, CDR2 SASEGT. CDR3 region: CASSEGQGLYEQYF. The CDR3 region has the DNA TGTGCCAGCAGTGAAGGACAGGGGCTCTACGAGCAGTACTTC.

This clone has only one observation. The same CDR3 arises from other DNA sequences in this sample as well. The chain recombines TRBV28 with TRBJ2-7; D unclear. The CDR3 runs to 12 residues. Germline assignment: CDR1 MDHEN and CDR2 SYDVKM. The ends were cut back, 4 bases at V and 0 bases at J, with 4 bases in the middle. The CDR3 DNA sequence: TGTGCCAGCAGTTCGATCTCCTACGAGCAGTACTTC. Translating gives CASSSISYEQYF.

V gene TRBV6-1 combines with J gene TRBJ2-2; no firm D call. CDR3 size: 16 residues. Trimming removed 0 bases at V and 4 bases at J, with 12 bases between. Germline V lookup: CDR1 MNHNS, CDR2 SASEGT. This chain's CDR3 is CASSEAARISTGELFF. The CDR3 bases are TGTGCCAGCAGTGAAGCGGCGAGAATTAGCACCGGGGAGCTGTTTTTT.

The J gene is TRBJ1-1, the V gene TRBV5-6; D might be TRBD1 (5 bases). Per the germline V gene, CDR1 is SGHDT and CDR2 is YYEEEE. The CDR3 is 13 residues long. Trimming removed 2 bases at V and 6 bases at J, with 11 bases between. The CDR3 coding sequence is TGTGCCAGCAGCTTTAAGCGGGGACCTGAAGCTTTCTTT. Translating it yields CASSFKRGPEAFF.

J is TRBJ2-1 and V is TRBV7-9; D remains unclear. The CDR3 runs to 16 residues. Germline values: CDR1 SEHNR, CDR2 FQNEAQ (reference sequence). V lost 1 base, J lost 0 bases, and 10 bases lay in between. The CDR3 region is CASSLVGVSSYNEQFF. DNA for the CDR3: TGTGCCAGCAGCTTAGTAGGAGTAAGCTCCTACAATGAGCAGTTCTTC.

The V call is TRBV27, the J call TRBJ2-2; tentative D call: TRBD2 (6 bases). V lost 6 bases, J lost 7 bases, and 21 bases lay in between. In germline, CDR1 is MNHEY, CDR2 SMNVEV (reference sequence). This CDR3 is built from 16 residues. Here the CDR3 DNA reads TGTGCCAGCAGCCCGAGTGTGGGGGAGGTCGGCGGGGAGCTGTTTTTT. The encoded protein is CASSPSVGEVGGELFF.

The gene calls are TRBV7-9 and TRBJ2-3; D might be TRBD1 (5 bases). CDR1 SEHNR and CDR2 FQNEAQ come from the germline V gene (reference sequence). There are 16 residues in the CDR3. The ends were cut back, 3 bases at V and 0 bases at J, with 13 bases in the middle. The CDR3, as DNA: TGTGCCAGCAGCTTTGCGCAGGGATTGAGCACAGATACGCAGTATTTT. The encoded protein is CASSFAQGLSTDTQYF. The full variable domain, rest sourced from reference TRBV7-9 and TRBJ2-3, is DTGVSQNPRHKITKRGQNVTFRCDPISEHNRLYWYRQTLGQGPEFLTYFQNEAQLEKSRLLSDRFSAERPKGSFSTLEIQRTEQGDSAMYLCASSFAQGLSTDTQYFGPGTRLTVL.

Details on this clone: Other DNA sequences from this sample encode an identical CDR3 as well. This chain joins TRBV9 and TRBJ2-2; no reliable D call. The CDR3 consists of 16 residues. The germline V gene has CDR1 SGDLS and CDR2 YYNGEE. Trimming took off 0 bases at V and 0 bases at J, with 9 bases between the two ends. The CDR3 bases are TGTGCCAGCAGCGTAGGAGGCAGCCCGAACACCGGGGAGCTGTTTTTT. It is translated as CASSVGGSPNTGELFF.

The V call is TRBV4-3, the J call TRBJ2-7; the D gene is possibly TRBD2 (6 bases). This CDR3 spans 17 amino acids. CDR1 is LGHNA and CDR2 is YSLEER in the germline V gene. V was clipped by 1 base and J by 2 bases, with 18 bases between them. The DNA for the CDR3 is TGCGCCAGCAGCCAAGTTTCGGGCGGGATTACAGCCTACGAGCAGTACTTC. It specifies CASSQVSGGITAYEQYF.

This clone was counted once. J is TRBJ2-2 and V is TRBV4-3; no firm D call. The CDR3 covers 14 residues. Germline assignment: CDR1 LGHNA and CDR2 YSLEER. The V gene lost 0 bases and the J gene lost 6 bases, with 8 bases spanning the gap. The CDR3 DNA sequence: TGCGCCAGCAGCCAAGATAAAGGATCCGGGGAGCTGTTTTTT. It encodes CASSQDKGSGELFF.

The chain carries TRBV5-1 and TRBJ2-7; D not certain. Germline lookup yields CDR1 SGHRS and CDR2 YFSETQ. The V gene lost 4 bases and the J gene lost 3 bases, with 8 bases spanning the gap. The CDR3 sequence is 12 residues long. The chain's CDR3 is CASSGAHYEQYF. The CDR3, as DNA: TGCGCCAGCAGCGGCGCACACTACGAGCAGTACTTC.

CDR3 loop: CASRRQGQETQYF. The CDR3, as DNA: TGTGCCAGCAGAAGACAGGGACAAGAGACCCAGTACTTC. This chain links TRBV6-5 with TRBJ2-5; 7 bases fit TRBD1. J lost 2 bases, V lost 6 bases, and 3 bases had no gene match. Germline V gene sequence: CDR1 MNHEY, CDR2 SVGAGI. The CDR3 covers 13 residues.

V usage is TRBV30 and J usage is TRBJ2-7; 11 nucleotides align to TRBD2. After removal of 2 bases from V and 5 bases from J, the junction contained 8 bases not matched to a gene. This CDR3 comprises 15 residues. Germline-derived CDR1 and CDR2 are GTSNPN and SVGIG (reference sequence). CDR3 protein: CAWSPLAGGPDEQYF. DNA of the CDR3: TGTGCCTGGAGTCCCTTAGCGGGGGGGCCGGACGAGCAGTACTTC.

V is TRBV14 and J is TRBJ1-1, with D unclear. This CDR3 region has 16 residues. Trimming removed 0 bases from V and 5 bases from J, with 16 bases in between. Germline V CDR1 and CDR2: SGHDN, FVKESK. CDR3 DNA sequence: TGTGCCAGCAGCCAAGATCAAGTCGCAGGTGGGACTGAAGCTTTCTTT. Its protein product is CASSQDQVAGGTEAFF.

The chain combines TRBV27 with TRBJ2-7; D might be TRBD1 or TRBD2, each matching 7 bases. V was clipped by 5 bases and J by 3 bases, with 29 bases between them. CDR3 length: 19 residues. Germline CDR1 reads MNHEY; CDR2 reads SMNVEV (reference sequence). In nucleotides, the CDR3 is TGTGCCAGCAGTCCCGGGACAGTCACCTGGGGGGGGACCCTCTACGAGCAGTACTTC. Amino acid sequence: CASSPGTVTWGGTLYEQYF.

This chain uses TRBV2 with TRBJ2-7; D may be TRBD2 (6 bases). This CDR3 has 12 residues. Trimming removed 6 bases from V and 7 bases from J, with 13 bases in between. Per germline, CDR1 SNHLY and CDR2 FYNNEI. The CDR3 reads CASSAGGWEQYF. The CDR3 nucleotides read TGTGCCAGCAGCGCTGGGGGGTGGGAGCAGTACTTC.

The chain is built from TRBV9 and TRBJ2-1; D is undetermined. This CDR3 contains 14 residues. The V and J ends lost 1 base and 5 bases respectively, with 10 bases between them. Germline assignment: CDR1 SGDLS and CDR2 YYNGEE. CDR3 coding DNA: TGTGCCAGCAGCGTATACTCCAACGACAATGAGCAGTTCTTC. Its translation is CASSVYSNDNEQFF.